The present T cell receptor beta chain was sequenced within a study of cytomegalovirus exposure and HLA in healthy donors. Regarding this clone: Antigen unknown. Other DNA sequences within the sample encode an identical CDR3.

CDR3 length: 16 amino acids. V lost 3 bases to trimming and J lost 9 bases; unmatched junction nucleotides: 7. CDR1 is SGHRS and CDR2 is YFSETQ in the germline V gene. The study ran its PCR with 60 Vbeta and 13 Jbeta primers. Assay used: immunoSEQ multiplex PCR; TCRdb lists only in-frame clones, some missing. The repertoire holds some 120,000 clones, with 60% to 85% as singletons. Study-wide results and caveats: Accurate predictions that matched the HLA-A and HLA-B alleles of most subjects were reportedly made from TCR beta sequences. Near-uniform donor sequencing depth was presumed by presence/absence analyses. CMV serostatus was the sole immune exposure information available. Analysis was carried out at a later point, and it linked a missense DCLRE1C variant to TCR beta V- and J-gene trimming.

This TCR derives from a woman younger than 30 in good health and CMV-seronegative. V gene TRBV5-1 combines with J gene TRBJ2-1, with TRBD2 matching 15 bases. The sample was PBMCs. The CDR3 sequence: CASSSRTSGGAGEQFF. In DNA, the CDR3 is TGCGCCAGCAGCTCTCGGACTAGCGGGGGGGCGGGTGAGCAGTTCTTC.